The T cell receptor beta chain described here comes from a study of beta chain features in type 1 diabetes. General study results and limits: Moderate yet significant TCRB CDR3 shortening was seen in Type 1 diabetes patients in all four CD4+ subsets.

Since all of the isolated RNA was reverse transcribed, expressed TCRB transcripts were what got sequenced. Measured with immunoSEQ multiplex PCR; TCRdb has only the in-frame clones, and not every one. The sample has around 150,000 clones; 7% to 9.5% are singletons. This clone was seen more than once but under ten times. Its target is unknown. This CDR3 contains 13 residues. The V and J ends lost 2 bases and 5 bases respectively, with 9 bases between them. Looked up from germline, CDR1 is MNHEY and CDR2 is SMNVEV (reference sequence). Sequencing input: central memory CD4+ T cells from blood. The chain uses TRBV27 and TRBJ1-1; TRBD1 is a possible D gene (6 bases). The sequence derives from a woman in her thirties with type 1 diabetes. CDR3 in DNA: TGTGCCAGCAGTTTACAGGGGTCTACTGAAGCTTTCTTT. Translating gives CASSLQGSTEAFF.